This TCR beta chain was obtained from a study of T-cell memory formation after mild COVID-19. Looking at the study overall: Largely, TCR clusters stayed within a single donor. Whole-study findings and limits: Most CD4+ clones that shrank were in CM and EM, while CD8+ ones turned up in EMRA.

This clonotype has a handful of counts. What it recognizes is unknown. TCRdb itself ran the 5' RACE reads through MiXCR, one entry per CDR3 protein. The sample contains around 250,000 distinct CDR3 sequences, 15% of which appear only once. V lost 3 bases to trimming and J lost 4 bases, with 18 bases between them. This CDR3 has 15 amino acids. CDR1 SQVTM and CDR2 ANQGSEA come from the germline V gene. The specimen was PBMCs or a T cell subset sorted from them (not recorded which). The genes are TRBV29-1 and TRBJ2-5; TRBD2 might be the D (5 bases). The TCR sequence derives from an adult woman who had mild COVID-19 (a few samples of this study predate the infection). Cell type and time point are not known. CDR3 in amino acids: CSVESGPGVRETQYF. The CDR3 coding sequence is TGCAGCGTTGAGAGCGGACCAGGAGTGCGAGAGACCCAGTACTTC.